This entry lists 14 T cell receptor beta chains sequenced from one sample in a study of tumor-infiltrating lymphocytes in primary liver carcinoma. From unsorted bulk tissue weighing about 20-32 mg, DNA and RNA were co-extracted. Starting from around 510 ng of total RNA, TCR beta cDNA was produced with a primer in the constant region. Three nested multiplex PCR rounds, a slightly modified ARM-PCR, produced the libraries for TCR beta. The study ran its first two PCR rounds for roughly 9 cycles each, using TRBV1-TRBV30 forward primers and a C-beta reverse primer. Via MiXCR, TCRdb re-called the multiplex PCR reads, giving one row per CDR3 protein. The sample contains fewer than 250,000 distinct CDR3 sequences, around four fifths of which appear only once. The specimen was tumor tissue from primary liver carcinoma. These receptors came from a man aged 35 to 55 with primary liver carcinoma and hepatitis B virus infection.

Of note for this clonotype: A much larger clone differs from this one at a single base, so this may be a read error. The CDR3 DNA sequence: TGTGCCAGCAGCTACGTTACCGAAGGTGGCTACACCTTC. As protein: CASSYVTEGGYTF. J is TRBJ1-2 and V is TRBV2, with D hard to call. Trimming stripped 6 bases from V and 7 bases from J, with 15 bases between. CDR1 is SNHLY, CDR2 FYNNEI, per germline. This CDR3 has 13 residues.

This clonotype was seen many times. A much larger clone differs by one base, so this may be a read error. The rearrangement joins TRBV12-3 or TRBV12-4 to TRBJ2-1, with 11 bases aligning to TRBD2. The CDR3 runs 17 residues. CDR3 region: CASTKNTPGLAANGQFF. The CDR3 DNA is TGTGCCAGCACCAAAAACACCCCGGGACTAGCGGCCAATGGGCAGTTCTTC.

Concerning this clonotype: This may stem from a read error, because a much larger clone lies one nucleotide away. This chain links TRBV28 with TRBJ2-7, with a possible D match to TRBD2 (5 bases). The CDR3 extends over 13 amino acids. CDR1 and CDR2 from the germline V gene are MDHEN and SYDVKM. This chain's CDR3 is CASSKLGVYGQYF. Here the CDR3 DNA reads TGTGCCAGCAGCAAACTAGGAGTTTACGGGCAGTACTTC.

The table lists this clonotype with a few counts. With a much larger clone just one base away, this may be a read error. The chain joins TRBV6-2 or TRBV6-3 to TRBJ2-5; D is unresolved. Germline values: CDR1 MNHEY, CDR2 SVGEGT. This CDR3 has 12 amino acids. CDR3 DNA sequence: TGTGTCAGCAGCCCAGAAGAAGAGACCCAGTACTTC. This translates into CVSSPEEETQYF.

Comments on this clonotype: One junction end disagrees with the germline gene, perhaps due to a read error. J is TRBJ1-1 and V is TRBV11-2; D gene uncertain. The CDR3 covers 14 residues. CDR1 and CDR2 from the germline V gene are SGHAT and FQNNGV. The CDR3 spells CVSSPLWPKTEAFF. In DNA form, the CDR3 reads TGTGTCAGCAGCCCCCTCTGGCCGAAAACTGAAGCTTTCTTT. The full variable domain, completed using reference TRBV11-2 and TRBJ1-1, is EAGVAQSPRYKIIEKRQSVAFWCNPISGHATLYWYQQILGQGPKLLIQFQNNGVVDDSQLPKDRFSAERLKGVDSTLKIQPAKLEDSAVYLCVSSPLWPKTEAFFGQGTRLTVV.

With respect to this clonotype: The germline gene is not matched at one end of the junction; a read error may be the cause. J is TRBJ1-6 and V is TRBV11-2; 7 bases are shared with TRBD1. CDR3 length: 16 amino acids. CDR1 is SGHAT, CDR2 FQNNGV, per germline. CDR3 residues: CAISLGGDAYNSPLHF. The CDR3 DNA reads TGTGCCATCAGCTTAGGGGGCGACGCTTATAATTCACCCCTCCACTTT.

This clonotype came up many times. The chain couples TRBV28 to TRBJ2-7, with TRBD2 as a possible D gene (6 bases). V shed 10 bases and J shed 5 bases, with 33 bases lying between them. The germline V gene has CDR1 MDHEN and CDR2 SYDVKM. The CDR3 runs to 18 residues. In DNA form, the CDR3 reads TGTGCCATTTCCCCTGGGGCCCGCGCCGGGGCTAGCGTCCACGAGCAGTACTTC. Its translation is CAISPGARAGASVHEQYF.

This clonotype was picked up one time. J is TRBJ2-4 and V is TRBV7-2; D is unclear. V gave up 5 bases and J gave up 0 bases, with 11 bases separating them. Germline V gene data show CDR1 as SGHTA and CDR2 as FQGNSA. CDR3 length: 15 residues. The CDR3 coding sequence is TGTGCCAGCAGCCCCGAGACAACAGCCAAAAACATTCAGTACTTC. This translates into CASSPETTAKNIQYF.

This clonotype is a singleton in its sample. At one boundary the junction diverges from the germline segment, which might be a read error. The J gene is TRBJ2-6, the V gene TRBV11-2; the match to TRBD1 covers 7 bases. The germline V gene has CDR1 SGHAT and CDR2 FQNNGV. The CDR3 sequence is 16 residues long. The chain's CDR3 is CASSLTGRAGVNVLTF. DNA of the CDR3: TGTGCCAGCAGCTTGACAGGGAGAGCTGGGGTCAACGTACTGACTTTC.

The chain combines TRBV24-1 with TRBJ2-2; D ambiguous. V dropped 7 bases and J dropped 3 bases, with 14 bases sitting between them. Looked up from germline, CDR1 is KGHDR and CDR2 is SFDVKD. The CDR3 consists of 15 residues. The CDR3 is CATREEDYDTGELFF. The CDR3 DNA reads TGTGCCACCAGAGAAGAGGATTACGACACCGGGGAGCTGTTTTTT.

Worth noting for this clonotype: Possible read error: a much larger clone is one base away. The DNA for the CDR3 is TGTGCCTGGAGTACCAACCGGCTTGAAGCTTTCTTT. Its translation: CAWSTNRLEAFF. The V gene is TRBV30, the J gene TRBJ1-1, with unresolved D. V gave up 2 bases and J gave up 7 bases, with 11 bases separating them. Germline V gene lookup returns CDR1 GTSNPN and CDR2 SVGIG (reference sequence). The length of the CDR3 is 12 residues.

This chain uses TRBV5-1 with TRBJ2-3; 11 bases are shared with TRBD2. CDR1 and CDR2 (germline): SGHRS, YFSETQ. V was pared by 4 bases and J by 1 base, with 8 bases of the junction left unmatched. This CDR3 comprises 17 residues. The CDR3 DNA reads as TGCGCCAGCAGCAGGACTCCGGGACTAGCGGGCACAGATACGCAGTATTTT. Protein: CASSRTPGLAGTDTQYF.

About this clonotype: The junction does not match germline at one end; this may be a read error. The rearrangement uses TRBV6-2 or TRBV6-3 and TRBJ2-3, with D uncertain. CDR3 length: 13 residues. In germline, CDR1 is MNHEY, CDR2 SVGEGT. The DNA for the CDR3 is TGTGACAGCAGTTCGGAACTTGCGAATACGCAGTATTTT. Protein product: CDSSSELANTQYF.

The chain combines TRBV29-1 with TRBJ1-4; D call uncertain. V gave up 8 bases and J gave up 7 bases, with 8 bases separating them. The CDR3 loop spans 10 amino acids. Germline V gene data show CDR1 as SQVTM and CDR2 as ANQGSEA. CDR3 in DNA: TGCAGCTTTGGGCGTGAAAAACTGTTTTTT. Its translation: CSFGREKLFF.